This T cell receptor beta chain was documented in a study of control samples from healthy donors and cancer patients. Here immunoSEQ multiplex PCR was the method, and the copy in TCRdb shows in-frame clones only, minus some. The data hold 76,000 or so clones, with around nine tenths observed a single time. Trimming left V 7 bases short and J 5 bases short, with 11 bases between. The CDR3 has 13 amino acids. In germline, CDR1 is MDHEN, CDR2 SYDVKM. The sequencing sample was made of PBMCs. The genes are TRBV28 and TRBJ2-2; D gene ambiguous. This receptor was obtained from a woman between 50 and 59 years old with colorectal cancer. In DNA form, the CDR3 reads TGTGCCAGCATCCGCGGTTTTACCGGGGAGCTGTTTTTT. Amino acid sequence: CASIRGFTGELFF.